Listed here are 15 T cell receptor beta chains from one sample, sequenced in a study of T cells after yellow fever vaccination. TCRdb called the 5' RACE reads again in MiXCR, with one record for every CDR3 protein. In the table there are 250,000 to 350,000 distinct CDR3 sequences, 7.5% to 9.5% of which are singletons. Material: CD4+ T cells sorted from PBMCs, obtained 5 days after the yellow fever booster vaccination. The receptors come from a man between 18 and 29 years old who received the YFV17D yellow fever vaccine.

CDR3 amino acids: CASSPRTDYNEQFF. CDR3 DNA: TGTGCCAGCAGCCCGCGGACAGATTACAATGAGCAGTTCTTC. The chain employs TRBV7-9 and TRBJ2-1, with a possible D match to TRBD1 (6 bases). CDR1 SEHNR and CDR2 FQNEAQ come from the germline V gene (reference sequence). This CDR3 contains 14 residues. V was cut by 5 bases and J by 4 bases, with 12 bases left in between.

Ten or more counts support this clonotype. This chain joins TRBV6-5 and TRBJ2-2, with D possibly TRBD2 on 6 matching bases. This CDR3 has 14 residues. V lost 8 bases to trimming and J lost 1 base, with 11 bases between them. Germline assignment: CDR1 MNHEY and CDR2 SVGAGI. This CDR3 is CASAVGGNTGELFF. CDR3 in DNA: TGTGCCAGCGCGGTGGGGGGGAACACCGGGGAGCTGTTTTTT.

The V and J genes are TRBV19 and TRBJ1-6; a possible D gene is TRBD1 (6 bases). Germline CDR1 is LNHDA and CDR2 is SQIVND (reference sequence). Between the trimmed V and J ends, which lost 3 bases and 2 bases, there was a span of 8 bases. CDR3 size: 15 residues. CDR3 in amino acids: CASSIQGTYNSPLHF. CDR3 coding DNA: TGTGCCAGTAGTATCCAGGGGACCTATAATTCACCCCTCCACTTT.

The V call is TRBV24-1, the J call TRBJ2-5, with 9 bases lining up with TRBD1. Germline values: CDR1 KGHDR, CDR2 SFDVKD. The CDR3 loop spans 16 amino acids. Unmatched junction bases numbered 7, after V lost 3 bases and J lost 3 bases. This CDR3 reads CATSDPGTGREETQYF. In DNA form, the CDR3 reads TGTGCCACCAGTGATCCCGGGACAGGGAGGGAAGAGACCCAGTACTTC.

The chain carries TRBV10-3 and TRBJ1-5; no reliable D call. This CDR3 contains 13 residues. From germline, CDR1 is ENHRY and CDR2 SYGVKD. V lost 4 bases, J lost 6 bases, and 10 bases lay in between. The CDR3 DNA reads TGTGCCATCAGTGCTGGGCGTGGTCAGCCCCAGCATTTT. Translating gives CAISAGRGQPQHF.

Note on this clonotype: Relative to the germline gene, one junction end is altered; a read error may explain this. The DNA of the CDR3 is TGTGCCAGCAGCTTAGAGTTGGTGGCCTACTATGGCTACAACTTC. Translation: CASSLELVAYYGYNF. The chain joins TRBV7-9 to TRBJ1-2; D remains ambiguous. This CDR3 has 15 residues. Germline-derived CDR1 and CDR2 are SEHNR and FQNEAQ (reference sequence). The variable domain in full, with the rest retrieved from reference TRBV7-9 and TRBJ1-2, is DTGVSQNPRHKITKRGQNVTFRCDPISEHNRLYWYRQTLGQGPEFLTYFQNEAQLEKSRLLSDRFSAERPKGSFSTLEIQRTEQGDSAMYLCASSLELVAYYGYNFGSGTRLTVV.

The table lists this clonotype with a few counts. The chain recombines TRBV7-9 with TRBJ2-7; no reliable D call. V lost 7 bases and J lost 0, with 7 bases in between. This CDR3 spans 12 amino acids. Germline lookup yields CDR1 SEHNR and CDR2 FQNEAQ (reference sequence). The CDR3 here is CASTPSSYEQYF. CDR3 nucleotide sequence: TGTGCCAGCACTCCTAGCTCCTACGAGCAGTACTTC.

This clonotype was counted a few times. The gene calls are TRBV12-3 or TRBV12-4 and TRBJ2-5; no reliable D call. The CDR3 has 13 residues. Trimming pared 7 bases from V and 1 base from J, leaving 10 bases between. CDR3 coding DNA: TGTGCCAGCACCCAAAACCTCCAAGAGACCCAGTACTTC. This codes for CASTQNLQETQYF.

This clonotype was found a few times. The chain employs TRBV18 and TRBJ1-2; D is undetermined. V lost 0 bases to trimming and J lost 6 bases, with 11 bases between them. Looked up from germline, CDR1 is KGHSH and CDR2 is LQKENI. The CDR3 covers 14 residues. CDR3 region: CASSPPSVGDGYTF. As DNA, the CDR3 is TGTGCCAGCTCACCACCATCTGTCGGCGATGGCTACACCTTC.

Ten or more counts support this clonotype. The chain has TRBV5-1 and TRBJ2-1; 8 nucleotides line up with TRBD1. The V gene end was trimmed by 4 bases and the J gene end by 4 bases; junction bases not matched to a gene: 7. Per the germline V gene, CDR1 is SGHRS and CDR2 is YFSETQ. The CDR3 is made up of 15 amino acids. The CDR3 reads CASSTTGATYNEQFF. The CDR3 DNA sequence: TGCGCCAGCAGCACGACAGGGGCAACTTACAATGAGCAGTTCTTC. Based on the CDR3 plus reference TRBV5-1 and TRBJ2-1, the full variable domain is KAGVTQTPRYLIKTRGQQVTLSCSPISGHRSVSWYQQTPGQGLQFLFEYFSETQRNKGNFPGRFSGRQFSNSRSEMNVSTLELGDSALYLCASSTTGATYNEQFFGPGTRLTVL.

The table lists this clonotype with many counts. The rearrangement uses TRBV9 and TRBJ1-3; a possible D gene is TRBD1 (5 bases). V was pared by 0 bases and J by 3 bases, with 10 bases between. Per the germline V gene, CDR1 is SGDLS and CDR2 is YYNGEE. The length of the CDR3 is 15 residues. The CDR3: CASSVDRGLGNTIYF. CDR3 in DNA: TGTGCCAGCAGCGTAGACCGGGGCCTTGGAAACACCATATATTTT. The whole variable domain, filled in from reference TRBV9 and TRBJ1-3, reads DSGVTQTPKHLITATGQRVTLRCSPRSGDLSVYWYQQSLDQGLQFLIQYYNGEERAKGNILERFSAQQFPDLHSELNLSSLELGDSALYFCASSVDRGLGNTIYFGEGSWLTVV.

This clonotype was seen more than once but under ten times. The CDR3 here is CASSSRSVGLADEQFF. The CDR3 DNA is TGTGCCAGCAGCTCCCGGTCCGTAGGACTAGCGGACGAGCAGTTCTTC. The chain employs TRBV7-9 and TRBJ2-1; 10 bases agree with TRBD2. The CDR3 has 16 amino acids. Trimming at V came to 4 bases and at J to 10 bases, leaving 13 bases not matched to a gene. Looked up from germline, CDR1 is SEHNR and CDR2 is FQNEAQ (reference sequence).

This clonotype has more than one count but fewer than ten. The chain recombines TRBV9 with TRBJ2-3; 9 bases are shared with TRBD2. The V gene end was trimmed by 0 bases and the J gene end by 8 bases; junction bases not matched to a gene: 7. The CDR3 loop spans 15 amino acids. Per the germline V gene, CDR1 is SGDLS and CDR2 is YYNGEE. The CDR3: CASSVVASGVGTQYF. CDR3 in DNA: TGTGCCAGCAGCGTAGTCGCTAGCGGGGTGGGTACGCAGTATTTT. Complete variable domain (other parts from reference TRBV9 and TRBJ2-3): DSGVTQTPKHLITATGQRVTLRCSPRSGDLSVYWYQQSLDQGLQFLIQYYNGEERAKGNILERFSAQQFPDLHSELNLSSLELGDSALYFCASSVVASGVGTQYFGPGTRLTVL.

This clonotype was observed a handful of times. In nucleotides, the CDR3 is TGTGCCAGCAGCTTGCGGGTTGGGAGACAACGATCAGACGGGGAGCTGTTTTTT. Its protein is CASSLRVGRQRSDGELFF. The V gene is TRBV7-6, the J gene TRBJ2-2, with TRBD2 as a possible D gene (5 bases). CDR3 length equals 18 residues. Trimming removed 3 bases from V and 7 bases from J, with 24 bases in between. Germline V gives CDR1 SGHVS, CDR2 FNYEAQ.

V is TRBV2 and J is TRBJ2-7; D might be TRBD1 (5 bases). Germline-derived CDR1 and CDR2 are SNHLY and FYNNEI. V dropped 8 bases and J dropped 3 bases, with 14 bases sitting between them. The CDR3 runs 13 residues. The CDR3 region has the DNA TGTGCCAGCGGACGCCAGGGTGGCTACGAGCAGTACGTC. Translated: CASGRQGGYEQYV.